The present TCR beta chain was sequenced within a study of T cells in Graves' hyperthyroidism and ophthalmopathy. Whole-study results and caveats: Ophthalmopathy was distinguished from stable hyperthyroidism by 13 V-J signatures.

V gave up 4 bases and J gave up 6 bases; unmatched junction bases: 7. This CDR3 comprises 14 residues. Germline-derived CDR1 and CDR2 are SGDLS and YYNGEE. TCR beta CDR3 region amplification was performed from RNA transcripts. Initially, a first-round RT-PCR of the TCR CDR3 employed the HTBI primer set. TCRdb re-called the multiplex PCR reads with MiXCR, one entry per CDR3 protein. The data hold 500,000 to 750,000 distinct CDR3 sequences, with 40% to 55% observed a single time. About this clonotype: The antigen is unknown.

The sequenced sample consisted of peripheral blood or thyroid tissue (not recorded which). The V and J genes are TRBV9 and TRBJ1-1; 9 bases align to TRBD1. The clonotype originates from a woman between 18 and 30 years old with Graves' hyperthyroidism. CDR3: CASSPYRGLAEAFF. CDR3 DNA sequence: TGTGCCAGCAGCCCATACAGGGGGCTGGCTGAAGCTTTCTTT.